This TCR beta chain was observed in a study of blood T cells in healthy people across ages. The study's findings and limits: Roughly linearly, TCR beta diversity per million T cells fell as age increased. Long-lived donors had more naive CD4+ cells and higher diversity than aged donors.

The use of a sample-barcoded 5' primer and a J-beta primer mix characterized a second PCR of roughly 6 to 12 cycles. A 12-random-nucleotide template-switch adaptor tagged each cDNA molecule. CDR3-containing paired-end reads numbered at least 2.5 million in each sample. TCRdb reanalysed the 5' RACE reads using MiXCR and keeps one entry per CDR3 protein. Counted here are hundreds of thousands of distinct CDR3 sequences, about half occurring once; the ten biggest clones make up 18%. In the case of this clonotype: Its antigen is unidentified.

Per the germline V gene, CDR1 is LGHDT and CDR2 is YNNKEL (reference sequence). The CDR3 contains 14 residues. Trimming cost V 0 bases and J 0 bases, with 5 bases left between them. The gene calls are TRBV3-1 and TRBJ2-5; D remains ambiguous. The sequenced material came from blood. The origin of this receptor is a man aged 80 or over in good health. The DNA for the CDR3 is TGTGCCAGCAGCCAAGATCCCCACCAAGAGACCCAGTACTTC. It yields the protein CASSQDPHQETQYF.